Ten or more counts support the clone carrying this T cell receptor (beta chain). No antigen is known for it. Regarding time point: longitudinal time-point 2. The unsorted libraries were generated from a total of 2 million PBMCs, which had been stored in RNAlater at -80 C. V lost 3 bases and J 2 bases, leaving 11 bases between the germline ends. The CDR3 consists of 13 residues. CDR1 and CDR2 from the germline V gene are DFQATT and SNEGSKA (reference sequence). These data come from a study of neurological immune-mediated disorders. Study-level points and caveats: Private repertoires in all groups were suggested by the finding that expanded clones across subjects shared no CDR3 amino acid sequences.

The cDNA came from 5'RACE with 10-nucleotide random UMIs. The output of every sequencing run exceeded 190 million TCR-beta sequences, derived from 15-18 subjects. Via MiXCR, TCRdb re-called the 5' RACE reads, giving one row per CDR3 protein. The table lists 55,000 to 65,000 distinct CDR3 sequences, around 10% of them singletons. This sequence originates from a man aged 25 to 40 in good health. The J gene is TRBJ2-7, the V gene TRBV20-1; D might be TRBD2 (6 bases). The sequencing sample was made of PBMCs. DNA for the CDR3: TGCAGTGCTAGCAAGGACTACGCCTACGAGCAGTACTTC. This translates into CSASKDYAYEQYF.